The next 28 T cell receptor beta chains were all read from a single sample in a study of cytomegalovirus exposure and HLA in healthy donors. It was with 60 Vbeta and 13 Jbeta primers that the PCR ran. Sequencing used immunoSEQ multiplex PCR; TCRdb keeps in-frame clones, though not all of them. The sample's table shows fewer than 35,000 clones. The sequenced material came from PBMCs. The receptor set was obtained from a female donor in good health and CMV-seronegative.

The chain joins TRBV7-6 to TRBJ2-5, with D perhaps matching TRBD1 (6 bases). The V gene lost 3 bases and the J gene lost 4 bases, with 15 bases spanning the gap. This CDR3 region has 15 residues. The germline gives CDR1 SGHVS, CDR2 FNYEAQ. DNA of the CDR3: TGTGCCAGCAGCTTCCGGGACAAAGATTTAGAGACCCAGTACTTC. Encoded protein: CASSFRDKDLETQYF. The full variable domain, in which reference TRBV7-6 and TRBJ2-5 provide the parts outside the CDR3, is GAGVSQSPRYKVTKRGQDVALRCDPISGHVSLYWYRQALGQGPEFLTYFNYEAQQDKSGLPNDRFSAERPEGSISTLTIQRTEQRDSAMYRCASSFRDKDLETQYFGPGTRLLVL.

This chain connects TRBV14 to TRBJ1-2, with D perhaps TRBD1 (6 bases). Germline assignment: CDR1 SGHDN and CDR2 FVKESK. CDR3 length equals 14 residues. V was clipped by 3 bases and J by 0 bases, with 8 bases between them. This CDR3 is CASSHWTANYGYTF. CDR3 coding DNA: TGTGCCAGCAGCCATTGGACAGCTAACTATGGCTACACCTTC.

The J gene is TRBJ1-5, the V gene TRBV7-8, with D unresolved. CDR3 size: 15 residues. V lost 1 base to trimming and J lost 4 bases, with 11 bases between them. Germline V gives CDR1 SGHVS, CDR2 FQNEAQ. The CDR3 loop reads CASSLDGLSNQPQHF. The CDR3 region has the DNA TGTGCCAGCAGCTTAGACGGTCTGTCGAATCAGCCCCAGCATTTT. The whole variable domain, remainder taken from reference TRBV7-8 and TRBJ1-5, is GAGVSQSPRYKVAKRGQDVALRCDPISGHVSLFWYQQALGQGPEFLTYFQNEAQLDKSGLPSDRFFAERPEGSVSTLKIQRTQQEDSAVYLCASSLDGLSNQPQHFGDGTRLSIL.

The chain combines TRBV19 with TRBJ1-1; D possibly corresponds to TRBD1 (6 bases). CDR3 length equals 13 residues. Germline V gives CDR1 LNHDA, CDR2 SQIVND (reference sequence). Trimming took off 1 base at V and 6 bases at J, with 9 bases between the two ends. The CDR3 loop reads CASSIAGVAEAFF. CDR3 coding DNA: TGTGCCAGTAGTATAGCAGGGGTGGCTGAAGCTTTCTTT.

This chain links TRBV4-2 with TRBJ2-1, with D maybe TRBD2 (6 bases). Trimming took 0 bases from V and 4 from J, leaving 16 bases between them. The CDR3 totals 17 residues. Germline CDR1 is LGHNA and CDR2 is YNFKEQ. The CDR3 is CASSQENGGYNYNEQFF. As DNA, the CDR3 is TGTGCCAGCAGCCAAGAGAACGGGGGTTACAATTACAATGAGCAGTTCTTC.

The chain is built from TRBV5-1 and TRBJ2-5, with D possibly being TRBD1 (6 bases). CDR3 length equals 14 residues. Trimming took off 3 bases at V and 1 base at J, with 10 bases between the two ends. Germline V CDR1 and CDR2: SGHRS, YFSETQ. The CDR3 nucleotides read TGCGCCAGCAGCTACCGGACAGCCCAAGAGACCCAGTACTTC. Translated, it gives CASSYRTAQETQYF.

The genes are TRBV5-5 and TRBJ2-5; D is uncertain. The CDR3 runs to 13 residues. Trimming took 4 bases from V and 5 from J, leaving 12 bases between them. Germline V gene lookup returns CDR1 SGHKS and CDR2 YYEKEE (reference sequence). The CDR3 reads CASSRASVETQYF. Written as DNA, the CDR3 is TGTGCCAGCAGCCGAGCGTCCGTGGAGACCCAGTACTTC.

This rearrangement joins TRBV9 to TRBJ2-7; 11 bases match TRBD2. The junction had 1 base not matched to a gene; V was cut back by 2 bases and J by 3 bases. CDR1 and CDR2 (germline): SGDLS, YYNGEE. The CDR3 contains 14 residues. CDR3 region: CASSVSGGDYEQYF. DNA for the CDR3: TGTGCCAGCAGCGTTAGCGGGGGGGACTACGAGCAGTACTTC.

The chain couples TRBV15 to TRBJ2-7; 7 bases agree with TRBD1. CDR1 and CDR2 from the germline V gene are LNHNV and YYDKDF (reference sequence). This CDR3 is 14 amino acids long. V dropped 5 bases and J dropped 1; count of bases not matched to a gene: 5. The CDR3 is CATSGHRGSYEQYF. Here the CDR3 DNA reads TGTGCCACCAGCGGGCACAGGGGATCCTACGAGCAGTACTTC.

The chain joins TRBV6-1 to TRBJ1-3, with D tentatively TRBD1 (5 bases). V lost 0 bases to trimming and J lost 4 bases, with 10 bases between them. The CDR3 covers 15 residues. Germline V gene data show CDR1 as MNHNS and CDR2 as SASEGT. The chain's CDR3 is CASSEAAAGGNTIYF. Here the CDR3 DNA reads TGTGCCAGCAGTGAAGCAGCCGCAGGGGGAAACACCATATATTTT.

The CDR3 here is CASSPRTGNPLSGANVLTF. In nucleotides, the CDR3 is TGCGCCAGCAGCCCACGGACAGGGAACCCCCTCTCTGGGGCCAACGTCCTGACTTTC. This rearrangement joins TRBV5-1 to TRBJ2-6, with 8 bases identical to TRBD1. The CDR3 runs 19 residues. J was trimmed by 0 bases and V by 4 bases; bases with no gene match: 12. In germline, CDR1 is SGHRS, CDR2 YFSETQ.

Details on this clone: Additional DNA sequences in this sample encode the identical CDR3. The rearrangement joins TRBV7-3 to TRBJ1-1; D is unresolved. The V end was cut by 0 bases, the J end by 1 base, with 9 bases between. This CDR3 has 15 residues. Germline V gives CDR1 SGHTA, CDR2 FQGTGA. CDR3 bases: TGTGCCAGCAGCTTAACAGGGAGCCAGAACACTGAAGCTTTCTTT. This gives the protein CASSLTGSQNTEAFF.

This chain connects TRBV5-1 to TRBJ2-1; 7 nucleotides agree with TRBD2. This CDR3 has 18 amino acids. V lost 4 bases and J lost 1; bases outside the gene matches: 14. From germline, CDR1 is SGHRS and CDR2 YFSETQ. CDR3 loop: CASSLSSGGPGSYNEQFF. The CDR3 coding sequence is TGCGCCAGCAGCCTTTCTAGCGGCGGGCCCGGTTCCTACAATGAGCAGTTCTTC.

The chain carries TRBV5-6 and TRBJ1-1; D might be TRBD1 (5 bases). Germline values: CDR1 SGHDT, CDR2 YYEEEE. This CDR3 is 15 amino acids long. V lost 0 bases, J lost 1 base, and 10 bases lay in between. The CDR3 bases are TGTGCCAGCAGCTTGGGACGGAGGGGGAACACTGAAGCTTTCTTT. It encodes CASSLGRRGNTEAFF.

The chain combines TRBV28 with TRBJ1-1; TRBD1 aligns across 7 bases. J gave up 4 bases and V 7 bases, and 9 bases lay outside the gene matches. This CDR3 region has 14 residues. Germline CDR1 and CDR2: MDHEN and SYDVKM. CDR3 sequence: CASKNDRVVTEAFF. CDR3 nucleotide sequence: TGTGCCAGCAAAAATGACAGGGTCGTCACTGAAGCTTTCTTT.

The genes are TRBV15 and TRBJ2-1; 10 bases match TRBD2. Germline assignment: CDR1 LNHNV and CDR2 YYDKDF (reference sequence). The junction had 14 bases not matched to a gene; V was cut back by 2 bases and J by 4 bases. CDR3 length: 19 amino acids. The CDR3 region has the DNA TGTGCCACCAGCAGATACGGTCCCAGTACTAGCGGGGTTTACAATGAGCAGTTCTTC. Protein product: CATSRYGPSTSGVYNEQFF.

The V and J genes are TRBV18 and TRBJ2-1, with TRBD2 matching 8 bases. The junction had 7 bases not matched to a gene; V was cut back by 0 bases and J by 6 bases. This CDR3 is 16 amino acids long. CDR1 KGHSH and CDR2 LQKENI come from the germline V gene. The CDR3: CASSPPLRGAANEQFF. Written as DNA, the CDR3 is TGTGCCAGCTCACCACCTTTGCGGGGGGCGGCCAATGAGCAGTTCTTC.

The V call is TRBV19, the J call TRBJ2-1, with D maybe TRBD1 (5 bases). This CDR3 spans 14 amino acids. Trimming removed 4 bases from V and 2 bases from J, with 9 bases in between. Germline assignment: CDR1 LNHDA and CDR2 SQIVND (reference sequence). CDR3 bases: TGTGCCAGTAGTAGGGAAGGGGCCTACAATGAGCAGTTCTTC. Its translation: CASSREGAYNEQFF. The full variable domain, with the rest looked up from reference TRBV19 and TRBJ2-1, is DGGITQSPKYLFRKEGQNVTLSCEQNLNHDAMYWYRQDPGQGLRLIYYSQIVNDFQKGDIAEGYSVSREKKESFPLTVTSAQKNPTAFYLCASSREGAYNEQFFGPGTRLTVL.

This chain joins TRBV4-1 and TRBJ2-7; D might be TRBD2 (5 bases). Looked up from germline, CDR1 is MGHRA and CDR2 is YSYEKL. CDR3 length: 15 amino acids. Trimming removed 4 bases from V and 3 bases from J, with 16 bases in between. The CDR3 reads CASSPPGLPFYEQYF. The CDR3 nucleotides are TGCGCCAGCAGCCCACCTGGACTTCCTTTCTACGAGCAGTACTTC.

This chain connects TRBV19 to TRBJ1-5; 9 bases map to TRBD1. The CDR3 extends over 19 amino acids. Germline-derived CDR1 and CDR2 are LNHDA and SQIVND (reference sequence). The V gene end was trimmed by 1 base and the J gene end by 2 bases; junction bases not matched to a gene: 12. The CDR3 spells CASSIVGGQGMLGNQPQHF. CDR3 in DNA: TGTGCCAGTAGTATAGTCGGGGGACAGGGAATGTTGGGCAATCAGCCCCAGCATTTT.

The chain combines TRBV19 with TRBJ2-1; 10 bases map to TRBD1. J lost 0 bases, V lost 4 bases, and 3 bases had no gene match. The CDR3 consists of 16 residues. Germline values: CDR1 LNHDA, CDR2 SQIVND (reference sequence). CDR3 loop: CASSTRTGGSYNEQFF. The CDR3 DNA sequence: TGTGCCAGTAGTACGCGGACAGGGGGCTCCTACAATGAGCAGTTCTTC.

The chain carries TRBV9 and TRBJ1-1; TRBD1 might be the D (5 bases). With 4 bases removed from V and 6 bases from J, the gap between germline ends came to 13 bases. The CDR3 has 13 residues. Germline-derived CDR1 and CDR2 are SGDLS and YYNGEE. DNA for the CDR3: TGTGCCAGCAGCACCGCCGGAGGGGCTGAAGCTTTCTTT. Its translation is CASSTAGGAEAFF.

The chain joins TRBV11-2 to TRBJ1-3; perhaps TRBD1 as D (5 bases). CDR3 length equals 16 residues. From germline, CDR1 is SGHAT and CDR2 FQNNGV. V gave up 6 bases and J gave up 1 base, with 16 bases separating them. CDR3 in amino acids: CASSSKTGGSGNTIYF. CDR3 sequence (DNA): TGTGCCAGCAGTTCCAAGACGGGGGGATCTGGAAACACCATATATTTT.

This chain links TRBV6-6 with TRBJ2-7; 10 nucleotides line up with TRBD1. Trimming at V came to 7 bases and at J to 0 bases, leaving 6 bases not matched to a gene. The CDR3 covers 15 residues. Germline values: CDR1 MNHNY, CDR2 SVGAGI (reference sequence). CDR3 sequence reads: CASTPDRGFSYEQYF. The CDR3 bases are TGTGCCAGCACCCCGGACAGGGGGTTCTCCTACGAGCAGTACTTC.

The V call is TRBV6-1, the J call TRBJ2-1, with TRBD1 matching over 7 bases. Germline loops: CDR1 MNHNS, CDR2 SASEGT. V shed 5 bases and J 10 bases; nucleotides not matched to a gene: 8. The CDR3 consists of 13 residues. The CDR3 is CASSLTGPQEQFF. CDR3 DNA: TGTGCCAGCAGTTTGACAGGGCCCCAGGAGCAGTTCTTC.

The chain uses TRBV4-2 and TRBJ1-1; 7 positions agree with TRBD1. Germline values: CDR1 LGHNA, CDR2 YNFKEQ. This CDR3 is 15 amino acids long. V gave up 4 bases and J gave up 0 bases; unmatched junction bases: 5. The CDR3 spells CASSPRGQLNTEAFF. The CDR3 bases are TGTGCCAGCAGCCCAAGGGGACAGCTGAACACTGAAGCTTTCTTT.

The chain employs TRBV28 and TRBJ1-1, with D uncertain. V dropped 7 bases and J dropped 1 base, with 13 bases sitting between them. This CDR3 is built from 14 residues. CDR1 and CDR2 (germline): MDHEN, SYDVKM. CDR3 in amino acids: CASTEPGGNTEAFF. Here the CDR3 DNA reads TGTGCCAGCACTGAACCCGGAGGGAACACTGAAGCTTTCTTT.

The rearrangement uses TRBV4-1 and TRBJ2-4; the D gene is possibly TRBD2 (6 bases). V was trimmed by 4 bases and J by 3 bases, leaving 22 bases between them. The germline gives CDR1 MGHRA, CDR2 YSYEKL. The CDR3 loop spans 18 amino acids. The CDR3: CASSLGMARGFVKNIQYF. The CDR3 DNA sequence: TGCGCCAGCAGCCTAGGGATGGCGCGGGGTTTCGTCAAAAACATTCAGTACTTC.